The 13 T cell receptor beta chains given below trace back to one sample, sequenced in a study of blood T cells in healthy people across ages. A J-beta primer mix and a sample-barcoded 5' primer were used in a second PCR of roughly 7 to 12 cycles. TCRdb reanalysed the 5' RACE reads using MiXCR and keeps one entry per CDR3 protein. The sample has 710,000 or so distinct CDR3 sequences, 20% to 25% seen once. The specimen was blood. These TCRs come from an older man in good health.

This clonotype appeared a few times. This chain links TRBV20-1 with TRBJ2-7, with 8 bases that match TRBD1. Per germline, CDR1 DFQATT and CDR2 SNEGSKA (reference sequence). This CDR3 has 17 amino acids. V dropped 2 bases and J dropped 0; count of bases not matched to a gene: 12. The CDR3 DNA follows: TGCAGTGCTAGACCTCTAGTGAGGACAGGGAGCTCCTACGAGCAGTACTTC. The encoded protein is CSARPLVRTGSSYEQYF.

A few counts support this clonotype. The chain carries TRBV29-1 and TRBJ2-7; D may be TRBD1 (6 bases). V shed 4 bases and J shed 5 bases, with 9 bases lying between them. Germline assignment: CDR1 SQVTM and CDR2 ANQGSEA. CDR3 length: 11 residues. CDR3 bases: TGCAGCGTTGCGACAGGTAACGAGCAGTACGTC. The encoded protein is CSVATGNEQYV.

This clonotype was found many times. The genes are TRBV20-1 and TRBJ2-5, with D perhaps matching TRBD1 or TRBD2 (5 bases each). CDR1 and CDR2 (germline): DFQATT, SNEGSKA (reference sequence). V lost 6 bases to trimming and J lost 6 bases, with 17 bases between them. This CDR3 is 13 amino acids long. CDR3 sequence reads: CSAGTGDRKTQYF. CDR3 nucleotide sequence: TGCAGTGCAGGGACCGGGGATAGGAAGACCCAGTACTTC.

Notes on this clonotype: Mismatch with germline at one junction end may stem from a read error. The chain recombines TRBV20-1 with TRBJ2-2; a weak D match, TRBD2 (5 bases). The CDR3 covers 13 residues. Germline V gene data show CDR1 as DFQATT and CDR2 as SNEGSKA (reference sequence). The CDR3 nucleotides read TGCAGTGCTAGAGGAGGGCCGGTCGGGGAGCGGTTTTTT. Translated, it gives CSARGGPVGERFF.

This chain connects TRBV20-1 to TRBJ1-4; tentatively, D is TRBD1 (5 bases). This CDR3 has 15 residues. Between the trimmed V and J ends, which lost 5 bases and 4 bases, there was a span of 17 bases. Germline V gene sequence: CDR1 DFQATT, CDR2 SNEGSKA (reference sequence). CDR3 DNA: TGCAGTGCTCGTGAATCTCAGGGAAATAATGAAAAACTGTTTTTT. It specifies CSARESQGNNEKLFF.

This clonotype occurred a few times. The rearrangement links TRBV6-1 to TRBJ1-5; 9 bases are shared with TRBD1. The CDR3 consists of 14 residues. Germline V gene sequence: CDR1 MNHNS, CDR2 SASEGT. V lost 4 bases to trimming and J lost 6 bases; unmatched junction nucleotides: 4. CDR3 coding DNA: TGTGCCAGCAGTGTTACAGGGGGCCCTCAGCCCCAGCATTTT. This encodes CASSVTGGPQPQHF.

As to this clonotype: The germline gene is not matched at one end of the junction; a read error may be the cause. This chain joins TRBV14 and TRBJ2-1; tentative D call: TRBD1 (6 bases). This CDR3 has 15 amino acids. Per the germline V gene, CDR1 is SGHDN and CDR2 is FVKESK. The CDR3 DNA reads as TGTTCCAGCAGCCAAGTAACAGGGTTTAGGAATGAGCAGTTCTTC. Translated, it gives CSSSQVTGFRNEQFF.

The table lists this clonotype with a few counts. The chain carries TRBV12-3 or TRBV12-4 and TRBJ1-1; D gene uncertain. This CDR3 is built from 13 residues. The V gene lost 5 bases and the J gene lost 1 base, with 8 bases spanning the gap. This CDR3 is CASSKLANTEAFF. In nucleotides, the CDR3 is TGTGCCAGCAGTAAACTAGCGAACACTGAAGCTTTCTTT.

The rearrangement links TRBV7-8 to TRBJ2-1, with 9 bases aligning to TRBD2. TRBJ2-7 explains the end of the DNA better; the J call may be wrong. Germline lookup yields CDR1 SGHVS and CDR2 FQNEAQ. The CDR3 sequence is 15 residues long. CDR3 sequence reads: CASIRGRGISYEQYF. For the CDR3, the DNA is TGTGCCAGCATCCGCGGGAGGGGGATCTCCTACGAGCAGTACTTC.

In its sample, this clonotype was seen a few times. The rearrangement uses TRBV4-3 and TRBJ2-1, with D unclear. The J call is uncertain, as TRBJ2-5 better fits the DNA end. Germline-derived CDR1 and CDR2 are LGHNA and YSLEER. The CDR3 is made up of 18 amino acids. CDR3 nucleotides: TGCGCCAGCAGCCAAGATTTAGTAGGGTCGTATTCAACAGAGACCCAGTACTTC. This encodes CASSQDLVGSYSTETQYF.

CDR3: CASSLRTSGTYEQYV. For the CDR3, the DNA is TGTGCCAGCAGCCTTCGGACTAGCGGGACCTACGAGCAGTACGTC. The chain employs TRBV7-2 and TRBJ2-5, with 12 nucleotides matching TRBD2. The J call may be faulty, since TRBJ2-7 better matches the DNA end. The length of the CDR3 is 15 residues. Germline values: CDR1 SGHTA, CDR2 FQGNSA.

This clonotype was recorded a few times. The V call is TRBV28, the J call TRBJ1-1; D ambiguous. Germline V lookup: CDR1 MDHEN, CDR2 SYDVKM. Trimming shortened V by 5 bases and J by 3 bases, and 7 bases separated the two germline ends. This CDR3 region has 12 residues. The CDR3 reads CASSQLYTEAFF. For the CDR3, the DNA is TGTGCCAGCAGTCAATTGTACACTGAAGCTTTCTTT. Supplemented by reference TRBV28 and TRBJ1-1, the full variable domain reads DVKVTQSSRYLVKRTGEKVFLECVQDMDHENMFWYRQDPGLGLRLIYFSYDVKMKEKGDIPEGYSVSREKKERFSLILESASTNQTSMYLCASSQLYTEAFFGQGTRLTVV.

The CDR3 coding sequence is TGTGCCAGCAGAAGGACTAGCGGGAGTGAGACCCAGTACTTC. The encoded protein is CASRRTSGSETQYF. The rearrangement uses TRBV6-2 or TRBV6-3 and TRBJ2-7; TRBD2 aligns across 13 bases. The J call is doubtful: the DNA matches TRBJ2-5 better. The CDR3 consists of 14 residues. CDR1 and CDR2 (germline): MNHEY, SVGEGT.